This T cell receptor (beta chain) was recovered during a study of cytomegalovirus exposure and HLA in healthy donors (dated by TCRdb to about 2017). In terms of the full investigation: An earlier analysis of several hundred of the donors reported 276 Gb of sequence data and 117 million unique TCR beta sequences obtained from about 179 million T cells. The genetic ancestry cluster associated with self-reported Caucasian donors included 81% of the 350 to 500 genotyped donors. An early release covering roughly 600 HLA-typed donors comprised approximately 290 gigabases of sequencing data and 85 million or so unique TCR sequences. HLA typing included class I and class II loci at four-digit resolution. Several DR-DQ haplotypes were handled as single units for association and clustering because linkage in the cohort was strong. All discovery cohort repertoires had been generated on a single sequencing platform. High-throughput TCR immunosequencing, statistical association of individual TCRs with disease status, and machine learning were combined to predict cytomegalovirus infection status. Donor age, sex, ethnicity and CMV serostatus were collected together with the repertoire data. An earlier analysis of about 600 of the donors used high-throughput TCR beta sequencing to judge whether each TCR beta V gene segment behaved as functional or pseudogenic. Rather than drawing on any new phenotypic data, the later analysis identified candidate immune exposures from TCR beta sequences and the way those sequences occurred across donors. In a later genetic analysis, genome-wide SNP genotypes for about 55% of the roughly 700 donors were used, and that subset was treated as a discovery cohort. On average, approximately 250,000 unique TCR beta nucleotide sequences were sequenced per donor among 398 genotyped donors of the cohort, with 15% to 20% of those sequences being non-productive. The aim of the study was to test whether cataloging public T cell receptors could identify signatures of past pathogen exposure. In addition to the first cohort of about 650 subjects, a separate validation cohort of 120 different subjects was used. The T cell repertoires of 670 or so subjects were profiled by immunosequencing and related to cytomegalovirus serostatus. To study patterns of TCR occurrence, a later analysis re-analyzed previously published TCR beta repertoires from 666 donors and added high-resolution HLA genotyping. The number of donors typed differed by locus, with about 629-640 for A, B, C, DRB1 and DQB1, 522 for DQA1, some 570 for DPA1, and 472 for DPB1. The full study reports these points: The sequencing pipeline was judged likely to have produced a cluster of highly shared sequence variants as a technical artifact. A later analysis reported that several top co-occurrence clusters appeared linked to parvovirus B19, influenza, CMV and Epstein-Barr virus. Presence/absence analyses assumed roughly uniform sequencing depth across donors, an assumption that may not hold. In a later genetic analysis, fewer N-insertions in productive TCRs were reported among donors in an Asian-associated ancestry cluster than the roughly 700-donor mean. In a later analysis, the rate of TCR association differed among HLA loci, with DRB1 alleles having the most associated TCRs and HLA-C alleles having the fewest. Strong co-occurrence of HLA alleles, especially DR and DQ, made assigning TCR associations to individual alleles difficult. The earlier analysis of 587 of the donors excluded 15 to 20 rarely observed V segments, including chromosome 9 orphons, because counts were too low. Most TCR sequences were observed very rarely across donors, whereas some public TCRs were present in many individuals. Because the 87-base-pair reads could not distinguish some IMGT-functional V segments, including TRBV6-2 and TRBV6-3, those segments were excluded. Compared with equally common non-associated chains, HLA-associated TCR beta chains in a later analysis were more clonally expanded and had lower generation probabilities. Most CMV-associated TCR beta chains appeared to be HLA-restricted in a later analysis, and the HLA associations seemed to be driven largely by CMV exposure. A later analysis associated around 16,000 TCR beta sequences with specific HLA alleles at a false discovery rate of 0.05. HLA typing was unavailable for some donors at each locus, so association tests used only the typed subset. A further reported finding was that TCR beta sequences accurately predicted the HLA-A and HLA-B alleles for most subjects in the first cohort. Correlated functional status among segregating V segments might reflect linkage disequilibrium, but an unknown experimental factor could not be ruled out. V-gene and J-gene trimming of TCR beta chains was associated with a missense DCLRE1C variant in a later genetic analysis, and the association was replicated in an independent cohort. The study gave a list of over 150 TCR beta chains associated with cytomegalovirus. A few of the identified cytomegalovirus-associated TCR beta chains were confirmed in vitro to be specific for cytomegalovirus antigens. Only TCR beta chains were sequenced in this cohort, and the absence of alpha or paired-chain data limited detectable features. CMV serostatus was the only immune exposure information available for the cohort. The authors suggested that the approach could potentially be extended to other disease states and immunological phenotypes. Cytomegalovirus status was reported to be diagnosed by the classifier with high specificity and sensitivity in both the original and validation cohorts. In an earlier analysis of 587 of the donors, most TCR beta V segments were observed in productive rearrangements about 87% or about 30% of the time, broadly matching IMGT annotations.

The CDR3 covers 22 residues, taking in both the cysteine and the phenylalanine. CDR3 DNA is the only sequence kept; it has 66 bases, read in frame from the first base. According to the germline V gene, CDR1 reads SGDLS and CDR2 reads YYNGEE. Ends trimmed: V by 4 bases, J by 0 bases; bases unmatched to a gene: 18. In total, approximately 700 healthy bone marrow donors made up the cohort. All cohort members were sampled while nominally healthy, although unrecorded immune exposures were likely present. The donor tested CMV seronegative and was one of the 352 seronegative cohort members. Each donor provided a peripheral blood sample, and peripheral blood mononuclear cells were used for TCR beta sequencing. Genomic DNA was extracted from the blood cell samples with the Qiagen DNeasy Blood Extraction Kit. A word on this clone: No cognate antigen has been identified for it. The sample holds no much larger clone one base away, and base qualities are not on file.

The library was prepared using the immunoSEQ multiplex PCR assay. For the multiplex PCR, a mixture combining 60 forward primers for TCR Vbeta segments and 13 reverse primers for TCR Jbeta segments was used. A multiplex PCR assay on genomic DNA amplified the CDR3 region of rearranged TCR beta genes. Amplified TCR beta libraries were sequenced as 87-base-pair reads on the Illumina HiSeq System. The study's processing was this. A later analysis tallied roughly 76 million unique TCR beta chains across the 550 to 850 repertoires, and about 12 million of those chains were shared by two or more donors. Raw reads were error-corrected and collapsed into unique sequences with a nearest-neighbor algorithm that merged closely related sequences to remove PCR and sequencing errors. Alignment of CDR3 sequences to IMGT reference sequences was used to assign V, D and J gene segments. For a sequence to be retained, a match of at least six nucleotides to both a V gene segment and a J gene segment was required. A rearrangement counted as productive if the CDR3 had no stop codons and remained in frame with V and J, and every other rearrangement counted as non-productive. Following IMGT convention, CDR3 was defined as the stretch from the second conserved V-encoded cysteine to the conserved J-encoded phenylalanine. Sequences without an unambiguous match to a single V gene segment were excluded from the earlier analysis of several hundred of the donors. In an earlier analysis of several hundred of the donors, V segments were called functional above 56.7% productive rearrangements and were called segregating when the between-donor standard deviation exceeded 5%. To diagnose cytomegalovirus status from the catalog of TCR beta chain sequences, a statistical classification framework was built. A later analysis assigned V and J genes by comparing TCR nucleotide sequences with IMGT/GENE-DB human TR gene sequences. A later analysis assigned CDR3 sequences and most-parsimonious VDJ recombination scenarios with the TCRdist pipeline. In a later analysis, every TCR beta chain was defined by the combination of its CDR3 amino acid sequence and its V-gene family, and reads without a unique V-gene family were dropped. As a way to deal with suspected cross-contamination and a sequencing artifact, a later analysis dropped hundreds of nucleotide sequences that were highly shared and had low generation probability. For each public chain, a later analysis derived a clonal expansion index from normalized ranks of inferred template counts within each repertoire. In a later analysis, generation probabilities were computed with a VDJ recombination model fitted to out-of-frame rearrangements, and the resulting probabilities were checked against IGoR. In a later analysis, hypergeometric tests were used to score TCR-TCR, TCR-HLA and TCR-CMV co-occurrence, with a repertoire-size bias correction applied to TCR pairs. To estimate false discovery rates, a later analysis permuted the HLA or CMV assignments 20 times. In a later analysis, co-occurring TCRs were grouped with DBSCAN, and TCRdist sequence similarity was added when clustering was performed within HLA-allele-positive subsets. For co-occurrence clustering, repertoires with fewer than 30,000 or more than 120,000 public chains were excluded, along with four or five repertoires with anomalous nucleotide sharing. TCRdb stores this immuneACCESS table with in-frame sequences only. Part of the clones is absent; in the studies checked, under half of the shortfall reflects unresolved V genes, and no reason is known for the rest. D and trimming were read from the DNA, whereas the V and J calls and clone size are those reported in that table. The sample table lists approximately 75,000 clones, around three quarters of them with a count of one. The ten top clones hold 0.9% to 1.2% of the sample.

The sequencing sample was made of PBMCs. The clonotype was recovered from a male donor in good health and CMV-seronegative. The chain was built from TRBV9 and TRBJ2-1; 14 bases in the junction line up with TRBD2. The DNA sequence is TGTGCCAGCAGCACCGGGGGGGGACTAGCGGGAGTTTTATGGAGCTCCTACAATGAGCAGTTCTTC. This codes for CASSTGGGLAGVLWSSYNEQFF.